This T cell receptor beta chain was sequenced for a study of PD-1 blockade in classical Hodgkin lymphoma. Note on this clone: Its matching antigen is unknown.

No patient escaped relapse after autologous stem cell transplantation, and brentuximab vedotin exposure varied. Unmatched junction bases numbered 7, after V lost 6 bases and J lost 3 bases. The CDR3 totals 16 residues. Germline-derived CDR1 and CDR2 are SEHNR and FQNEAQ (reference sequence). Study-level results: Researchers reported that CD4+ TCR diversity, though not CD8+, rose significantly by C4D1. Some patients began nivolumab under 1 year after ASCT. These patients were excluded from later analyses.

Clones were sequenced by immunoSEQ multiplex PCR, and TCRdb holds only the in-frame ones, with some missing. The data show 100,000 to 120,000 clones, with 80% to 90% seen just once and approximately 20% held by the top ten. This sequence was found in a human donor with classical Hodgkin lymphoma. The input for sequencing was peripheral blood mononuclear cells (PBMCs), taken before the second cycle of nivolumab. V usage is TRBV7-9 and J usage is TRBJ2-7; 14 bases map to TRBD2. The CDR3 nucleotides read TGTGCCAGCAGACCGGGACTAGCGGGAGAGATCTACGAGCAGTACTTC. Translation: CASRPGLAGEIYEQYF.